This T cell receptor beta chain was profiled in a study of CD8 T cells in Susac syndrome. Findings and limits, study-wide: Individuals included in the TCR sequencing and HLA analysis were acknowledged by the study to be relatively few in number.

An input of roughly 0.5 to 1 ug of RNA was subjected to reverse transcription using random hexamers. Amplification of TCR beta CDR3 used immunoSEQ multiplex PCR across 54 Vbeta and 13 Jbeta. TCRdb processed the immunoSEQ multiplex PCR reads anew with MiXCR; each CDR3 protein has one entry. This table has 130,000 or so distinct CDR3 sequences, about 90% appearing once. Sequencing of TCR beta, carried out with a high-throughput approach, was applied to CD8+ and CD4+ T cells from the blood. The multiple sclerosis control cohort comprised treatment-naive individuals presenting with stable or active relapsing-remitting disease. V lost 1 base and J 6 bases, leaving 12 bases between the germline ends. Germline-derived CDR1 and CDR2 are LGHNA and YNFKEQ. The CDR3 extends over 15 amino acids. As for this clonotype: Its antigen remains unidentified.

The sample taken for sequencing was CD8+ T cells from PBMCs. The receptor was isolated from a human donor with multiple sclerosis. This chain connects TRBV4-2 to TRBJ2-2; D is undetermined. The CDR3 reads CASSQGLEWAGELFF. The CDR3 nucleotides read TGTGCCAGCAGCCAAGGTCTGGAGTGGGCCGGGGAGCTGTTTTTT.